This is a list of T cell receptor beta chains from one sample in a study of cytomegalovirus exposure and HLA in healthy donors. Sequencing used immunoSEQ multiplex PCR; TCRdb keeps in-frame clones, though not all of them. The sample holds 120,000 or so clones, around 66% seen once. Sequenced material: PBMCs. The receptors were sampled from a man aged 18 to 30 in good health and CMV-seronegative. The CDR3 runs from the conserved cysteine through the conserved F or W. The D gene is left open where the match is weak. Expanded clones get a size class; other rows say once, few or many, or leave the size out.

>13|TRBV28|TRBD1|few|TRBJ1-4
TGTGCCAGCACGGGACAGGGTTATGAAAAACTGTTTTTT
CASTGQGYEKLFF
>16|TRBV7-2|NA|NA|TRBJ1-1
TGTGCCAGCAGCTTAAGTCCAGACCCGGGGGACACTGAAGCTTTCTTT
CASSLSPDPGDTEAFF
>16|TRBV5-6|TRBD2|few|TRBJ2-7
TGTGCCAGCAGCTTCAGAGGGACTAGCGAACCCTACGAGCAGTACTTC
CASSFRGTSEPYEQYF
>11|TRBV7-2|NA|few|TRBJ2-7
TGTGCCAGCAGCCGTGGGGGGGAGCAGTACTTC
CASSRGGEQYF
>15|TRBV14|TRBD1|NA|TRBJ1-2
TGTGCCAGCAGCCAAGGACAGGGTCTTTTCTATGGCTACACCTTC
CASSQGQGLFYGYTF
>15|TRBV5-1|TRBD1|NA|TRBJ1-2
TGCGCCAGCAGCCGGGGACAGGGGCCCTACTATGGCTACACCTTC
CASSRGQGPYYGYTF
>15|TRBV6-6|NA|NA|TRBJ2-7
TGTGCCAGCAGCCTGACTCAAGGGGCCTCCTACGAGCAGTACTTC
CASSLTQGASYEQYF
>14|TRBV6-5|NA|NA|TRBJ1-4
TGTGCCAGCAGACCCGGACAGTGGAATGAAAAACTGTTTTTT
CASRPGQWNEKLFF
>15|TRBV5-4|NA|NA|TRBJ2-1
TGTCCCAGCAGCTCCCCGACTGGCTCCTACAATGAGCAGTTCTTC
CPSSSPTGSYNEQFF
>16|TRBV28|TRBD1|NA|TRBJ2-7
TGTGCCAGCAGAAGTACTACAGGGGGGAGGTCCTACGAGCAGTACTTC
CASRSTTGGRSYEQYF
>14|TRBV9|NA|NA|TRBJ1-5
TGTGCCAGCAGCGACAGACAGGACTATCAGCCCCAGCATTTT
CASSDRQDYQPQHF
>15|TRBV28|TRBD1|NA|TRBJ2-2
TGTGCCAGCAGTTCTCCGGGACAGGGTCCCGGGGAGCTGTTTTTT
CASSSPGQGPGELFF
>14|TRBV28|NA|few|TRBJ2-7
TGTGCCAGCAGCCCCTATAGCGTCGGCGACGAGCAGTACTTC
CASSPYSVGDEQYF
>16|TRBV7-9|NA|NA|TRBJ1-2
TGTGCCAGCAGCTTTGGTGGGACAAAAGCTAACTATGGCTACACCTTC
CASSFGGTKANYGYTF
>17|TRBV28|TRBD2|NA|TRBJ2-5
TGTGCCAGCAGTTTCCCCCCTCGGCGGGAGGGCCTAGAGACCCAGTACTTC
CASSFPPRREGLETQYF
>13|TRBV6-6|NA|few|TRBJ1-2
TGTGCCAGCAGTTACAGCTCCAACTATGGCTACACCTTC
CASSYSSNYGYTF
>14|TRBV7-2|NA|few|TRBJ1-2
TGTGCCAGCAGCTTAATCCCGGCTAACTATGGCTACACCTTC
CASSLIPANYGYTF
>14|TRBV27|TRBD1|few|TRBJ2-1
TGTGCCAGCAGTCTGGGACAGTCCTACAATGAGCAGTTCTTC
CASSLGQSYNEQFF
>13|TRBV30|TRBD2|NA|TRBJ2-1
TGTGCCTGCCCGGGGGGGAGCGTCCGGGAGCAGTTCTTC
CACPGGSVREQFF
>14|TRBV6-5|NA|few|TRBJ1-4
TGTGCCAGCAGTCACACATTTCACAATGAAAAACTGTTTTTT
CASSHTFHNEKLFF
>15|TRBV11-3|TRBD1|NA|TRBJ2-1
TGTGCCAGCAGCGCGTGGGGGACAGGTAACAATGAGCAGTTCTTC
CASSAWGTGNNEQFF
>13|TRBV11-2|NA|NA|TRBJ2-7
TGTGCCAGCAGCTTGGCCCGCGGCGGCGAGCAGTACTTC
CASSLARGGEQYF
>13|TRBV6-1|TRBD1|NA|TRBJ1-2
TGTGCCAGCAGCCAACAGGGGAACTATGGCTACACCTTC
CASSQQGNYGYTF
>14|TRBV29-1|NA|NA|TRBJ2-3
TGCAGCGTTGGGGCCTTAACAGGGACAGATACGCAGTATTTT
CSVGALTGTDTQYF